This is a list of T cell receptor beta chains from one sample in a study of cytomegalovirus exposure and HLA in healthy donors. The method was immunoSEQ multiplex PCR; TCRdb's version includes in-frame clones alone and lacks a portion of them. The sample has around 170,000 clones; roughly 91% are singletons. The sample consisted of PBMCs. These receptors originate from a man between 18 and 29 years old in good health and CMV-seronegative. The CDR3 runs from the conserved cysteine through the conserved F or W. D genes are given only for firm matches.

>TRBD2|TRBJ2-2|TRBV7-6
TGTGCCAGCAGCTTAGACCTAGCGGGAGGATCCACCGGGGAGCTGTTTTTT
CASSLDLAGGSTGELFF
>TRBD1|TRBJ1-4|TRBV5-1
TGCGCCAGCAGCTTCGGGACAGATTTTCTCAATGAAAAACTGTTTTTT
CASSFGTDFLNEKLFF
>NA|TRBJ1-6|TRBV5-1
TGCGCCAGCAGCTTGGCCGGGGAGTCCTATAATTCACCCCTCCACTTT
CASSLAGESYNSPLHF
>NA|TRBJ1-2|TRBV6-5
TGTGCCAGCAGTTACTCGAGGTCGGTCTATGGCTACACCTTC
CASSYSRSVYGYTF
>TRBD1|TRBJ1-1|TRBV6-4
TGTGCCAGCAGGGGACAGGGTTTCATGAACACTGAAGCTTTCTTT
CASRGQGFMNTEAFF
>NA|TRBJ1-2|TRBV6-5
TGTGCCAGCAGTTACTACCGGGAGCTGTATGGCTACACCTTC
CASSYYRELYGYTF
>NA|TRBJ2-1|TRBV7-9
TGTGCCAGCAGCGCGGGGGCCCCAGAGCAGTTCTTC
CASSAGAPEQFF
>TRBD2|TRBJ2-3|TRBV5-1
TGCGCCAGCAGCTCTCTATCGGGAGGGAACACAGATACGCAGTATTTT
CASSSLSGGNTDTQYF
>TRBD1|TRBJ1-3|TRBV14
TGTGCCAGCAGCCACAACAGGGGGTCTTCTGGAAACACCATATATTTT
CASSHNRGSSGNTIYF
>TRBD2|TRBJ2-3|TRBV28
TGTGCCAGCAAGAGCAACTCCGGGAGGGTTCGGACAGATACGCAGTATTTT
CASKSNSGRVRTDTQYF
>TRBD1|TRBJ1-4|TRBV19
TGTGCCAGTAGTGTCTCCGGGACAGGGGATGAAAAACTGTTTTTT
CASSVSGTGDEKLFF
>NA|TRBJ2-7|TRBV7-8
TGTGCCAGCAGTTCCTGGGGCCGGGACATCTCCTACGAGCAGTACTTC
CASSSWGRDISYEQYF
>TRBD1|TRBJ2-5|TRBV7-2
TGTGCCAGCAGCCCCCGGACAGGACAAGAGACCCAGTACTTC
CASSPRTGQETQYF
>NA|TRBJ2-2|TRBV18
TGTGCCAGCTCACCACCAGGGACTGCGAACACCGGGGAGCTGTTTTTT
CASSPPGTANTGELFF
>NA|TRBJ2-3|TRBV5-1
TGCGCCAGCAGCTTCACTGGTCGGAGCACAGATACGCAGTATTTT
CASSFTGRSTDTQYF
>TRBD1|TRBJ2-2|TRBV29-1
TGCAGCGGCGGACAGGGGGCTTTGTCCGGGGAGCTGTTTTTT
CSGGQGALSGELFF
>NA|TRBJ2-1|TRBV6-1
TGTGCCAGCAGTGGGCGGGGTAGAAACTACTTCAGCTCCTACAATGAGCAGTTCTTC
CASSGRGRNYFSSYNEQFF
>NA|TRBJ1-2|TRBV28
TGTGCCAGTTCCGACTATGGCTACACCTTC
CASSDYGYTF
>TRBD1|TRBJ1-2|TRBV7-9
TGTGCCAGCAGCTCGGGACAGGGGGTCTCTGGCTACACCTTC
CASSSGQGVSGYTF
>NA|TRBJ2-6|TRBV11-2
TGTGCCAGCAGCTTCCCTTACGGTGGGGCCAACGTCCTGACTTTC
CASSFPYGGANVLTF